What follows describes a single T cell receptor beta chain. Many counts were recorded for this clonotype. Its cognate antigen has yet to be identified. There are no base qualities to consult, and no much larger clone falls within one base. Taken with the paper, the label for time point translates to: patch test 2, 6 weeks after DPC sensitization. The treatment or condition tag for this specimen amounts to: therapeutic diphenylcyclopropenone sensitization with weekly scalp DPC. At every patch-test visit, the blood draw took place before the patch test was put on. Patients were considered eligible if aged 18 to 70, diagnosed with alopecia and deemed suitable for DPC therapy, and patients were excluded if pregnant. Total RNA was isolated from unfractionated whole blood collected in Tempus Blood RNA tubes. The library came from RACE. The run used a NextSeq 500. During library preparation, unique molecular identifiers were attached to individual cDNA molecules so that TCRs could be counted in a quantitative, reproducible way. Both TCR alpha and TCR beta chains were sequenced from each blood RNA sample. Per the authors' processing: Samples had a median of about 96,000 TCRs, with a range from roughly 20,000 to 690,600. The Decombinator software suite was used to annotate V, J and CDR3 in the TCR reads. To make PS versus PT1 abundance plots, every sample was subsampled to the same number of TCRs (28,000). TCRs were defined as expanded if absent before sensitization and observed at least eight times at the 2-week time point. Using fastp at Q25 and MiXCR, TCRdb reprocessed the public reads and kept productive beta chains. Identical CDR3 proteins give one entry, which carries the most common genes and DNA. These V and J calls derive from TCRdb rather than the authors' analysis. The table for this sample lists 350,000 to 400,000 distinct CDR3 sequences; 6% to 7% of them were counted only once. The top ten clonotypes cover approximately 5.4% of the sample.

This entry is derived from a study of human T cells and chemical hapten exposure (dated by TCRdb to the early 2020s). With regard to the full study: For sensitization, 2% DPC in acetone was applied to a roughly 2 cm by roughly 2 cm area of upper inner arm skin. Throughout the approximately 24-week study period, patients were also given weekly therapeutic DPC doses on the scalp. Patch testing on the upper back used Finn chambers containing 0.01% DPC, with scoring done after 6 days according to International Contact Dermatitis Research Group standards. Most of the patients in the cohort were female, and the cohort covered alopecia areata with under or over 50% scalp involvement, alopecia totalis and alopecia universalis. Libraries were combined into a pool for sequencing, and differences in TCR yield between samples came mainly from small differences in library volumes within the pool. Peripheral blood TCR repertoire changes were tracked in vivo in alopecia patients during primary and secondary sensitization to the hapten diphenylcyclopropenone (DPC). Blood samples were taken from patients before sensitization (week 0) and at 2, 6 and about 24 weeks after DPC sensitization. About 28 alopecia patients gave blood for TCR sequencing at one to four time points (pre-sensitization, 2, 6 and 24 weeks). Study-wide conclusions, independent of this receptor: After repeated subsampling, changes were observed in the strength of the expansion versus patch-test correlation and in the threshold at which the correlation became significant. Expanded TCRs formed significantly more large CDR3 similarity clusters than pre-sensitization or healthy control sets, consistent with antigen-driven responses. A positive correlation was found between the number of PT1 expanded TCRs and patch test score, with significance reached at thresholds 8, 16 and 32 but not 4. No change with DPC sensitization was found in the number of TCRs above 1 in 1000 frequency, and no evidence of global repertoire structure alterations was found. Because all patients had alopecia, a presumed autoimmune disease, the immune response of the patients might differ from that of healthy individuals.

The CDR3 numbers 14 residues from cysteine through phenylalanine. Only CDR3 DNA remains: 42 bases, in frame from the first base. The germline V gene encodes CDR1 SGHAT and CDR2 FQDESV (reference sequence). Trimming leaves V shorter by 5 bases and J shorter by 3 bases, with the junction holding 3 bases beyond the gene matches. The receptor comes from a woman aged 18-29 years with alopecia areata. Some clones in this sample may be carry-over from other donors' samples. The specimen was whole blood, collected in connection with sensitization to the hapten diphenylcyclopropenone (DPC). The chain employs TRBV11-1 and TRBJ2-2; TRBD1 agrees with 7 junctional bases. In nucleotide form, the sequence is TGTGCCAGCAGCCCGGGACAGTACACCGGGGAGCTGTTTTTT. It is translated as CASSPGQYTGELFF.